These 21 T cell receptor beta chains were all obtained from the same sample, sequenced in a study of blood T cell repertoires in COVID-19 (dated by TCRdb to 2018 to 2020). Library construction relied on the immunoSEQ multiplex PCR assay. As stored in TCRdb, this immuneACCESS dataset retains in-frame rearrangements with V and J assigned. A fraction of the clones does not appear; measured against another copy, unresolved V genes explain less than half of the discrepancy, and the remainder lacks a known reason. Across this sample there are a few hundred thousand clones, with 80% to 90% seen only once. In total, the top ten clones hold 1% of the sample. The sample was PBMCs or T cells enriched from blood (not recorded which). The receptors were sampled from a man aged 18 to 29 who had recovered from COVID-19.

The rearrangement joins TRBV28 to TRBJ2-7; 7 bases are a match to TRBD1. This CDR3 is built from 15 residues. V trimming: 4 bases; J trimming: 7 bases; junction bases outside the gene matches: 13. Germline loops: CDR1 MDHEN, CDR2 SYDVKM. CDR3 loop: CASSSPWGTRGEQYF. Here the CDR3 DNA reads TGTGCCAGCAGTTCCCCGTGGGGGACCAGGGGGGAGCAGTACTTC.

This clone has just a few counts. The chain links TRBV12-3 or TRBV12-4 to TRBJ1-5; possible D gene TRBD1, 6 bases. This CDR3 has 12 amino acids. The V and J ends lost 7 bases and 6 bases respectively, with 10 bases between them. The CDR3, as DNA: TGTGCCAGCACCCTAGGGGGTCAGCCCCAGCATTTT. This translates into CASTLGGQPQHF.

The chain is built from TRBV29-1 and TRBJ2-3; TRBD2 is a possible D gene (5 bases). The CDR3 extends over 16 amino acids. V lost 1 base and J lost 3, with 17 bases in between. Germline-derived CDR1 and CDR2 are SQVTM and ANQGSEA. The CDR3 coding sequence is TGCAGCGTTGAAGTCTCAAGCGGCCCGGGGACAGATACGCAGTATTTT. Its translation is CSVEVSSGPGTDTQYF.

This chain joins TRBV6-5 and TRBJ2-7; tentatively, D is TRBD1 (6 bases). The CDR3 loop spans 15 amino acids. V was pared by 10 bases and J by 1 base, with 20 bases between. Germline V gene sequence: CDR1 MNHEY, CDR2 SVGAGI. This CDR3 is CAKPGHTKLSYEQYF. CDR3 DNA: TGTGCCAAACCGGGACACACTAAATTATCCTACGAGCAGTACTTC.

The V call is TRBV5-1, the J call TRBJ1-6, with 9 bases matching TRBD1. V gave up 0 bases and J gave up 7 bases; unmatched junction bases: 5. CDR1 SGHRS and CDR2 YFSETQ come from the germline V gene. This CDR3 contains 16 residues. The CDR3 loop reads CASSLEQGARNSPLHF. The CDR3 DNA reads TGCGCCAGCAGCTTGGAACAGGGGGCGCGGAATTCACCCCTCCACTTT.

As DNA, the CDR3 is TGCAGCGTTGAAGTGAACGGAGGATCAGGGGTGCAGTTCTTC. This sequence encodes CSVEVNGGSGVQFF. V and J are TRBV29-1 and TRBJ2-1; tentative D call: TRBD1 (6 bases). V lost 1 base and J 12 bases, leaving 19 bases between the germline ends. The CDR3 covers 14 residues. CDR1 is SQVTM, CDR2 ANQGSEA, per germline.

This chain joins TRBV3-1 (or the pseudogene TRBV3-2) and TRBJ2-1; TRBD2 agrees at 8 bases. Germline V lookup: CDR1 LGHDT, CDR2 YNNKEL (reference sequence). There are 15 residues in the CDR3. Trimming took 5 bases from V and 9 from J; bases not matched to a gene: 12. The CDR3 spells CASSNVPGLVSEQFF. As DNA, the CDR3 is TGTGCCAGCAGCAACGTACCGGGACTAGTCAGTGAGCAGTTCTTC.

The chain couples TRBV5-4 to TRBJ2-2; no firm D call. The CDR3 spans 16 residues. Germline V gene sequence: CDR1 SGHNT, CDR2 YYREEE (reference sequence). The ends were cut back, 4 bases at V and 1 base at J, with 14 bases in the middle. The CDR3 protein is CASSPERGLNTGELFF. The CDR3 DNA sequence: TGTGCCAGCAGCCCCGAAAGAGGCCTGAACACCGGGGAGCTGTTTTTT.

The V call is TRBV5-1, the J call TRBJ2-7, with TRBD2 matching over 11 bases. Germline values: CDR1 SGHRS, CDR2 YFSETQ. Trimming removed 3 bases from V and 1 base from J; junction bases left unmatched: 6. This CDR3 region has 16 residues. This chain's CDR3 is CASSSGLAELSYEQYF. CDR3 nucleotide sequence: TGCGCCAGCAGCTCGGGACTAGCGGAGCTATCCTACGAGCAGTACTTC.

This clone was seen a single time. In nucleotides, the CDR3 is TGTGCCAGCAGCTTACAGGGGGATACGTACGAGCAGTACTTC. It yields the protein CASSLQGDTYEQYF. The chain links TRBV7-6 to TRBJ2-7; 7 bases line up with TRBD1. The V gene's germline CDR1 is SGHVS and CDR2 FNYEAQ. J gave up 4 bases and V 2 bases, and 5 bases lay outside the gene matches. This CDR3 spans 14 amino acids.

The chain employs TRBV13 and TRBJ2-3, with 9 positions matching TRBD2. This CDR3 comprises 20 residues. Germline CDR1 PRHDT, CDR2 FYEKMQ (reference sequence). V lost 4 bases to trimming and J lost 6 bases; unmatched junction nucleotides: 23. The CDR3: CASSSHFGSRSGGTFDTQYF. CDR3 nucleotides: TGTGCCAGCAGCTCTCACTTCGGGAGCCGTAGCGGGGGAACGTTTGATACGCAGTATTTT.

This clone has just one count. The rearrangement links TRBV19 to TRBJ1-5; 8 nucleotides align to TRBD1. CDR3 size: 13 residues. J gave up 7 bases and V 9 bases, and 8 bases lay outside the gene matches. From germline, CDR1 is LNHDA and CDR2 SQIVND (reference sequence). CDR3 protein: CASQGQGRQPQHF. CDR3 nucleotides: TGTGCCAGCCAAGGACAGGGTAGGCAGCCCCAGCATTTT. Supplemented by reference TRBV19 and TRBJ1-5, the full variable domain reads DGGITQSPKYLFRKEGQNVTLSCEQNLNHDAMYWYRQDPGQGLRLIYYSQIVNDFQKGDIAEGYSVSREKKESFPLTVTSAQKNPTAFYLCASQGQGRQPQHFGDGTRLSIL.

The V gene is TRBV18, the J gene TRBJ1-3; 8 nucleotides match TRBD1. The V segment lost 1 base and the J segment 0 bases; nucleotides outside the gene matches: 2. This CDR3 has 16 amino acids. CDR1 and CDR2 from the germline V gene are KGHSH and LQKENI. The CDR3 is CASSPLDRASGNTIYF. CDR3 bases: TGTGCCAGCTCACCACTGGACAGGGCCTCTGGAAACACCATATATTTT.

V usage is TRBV12-3 or TRBV12-4 and J usage is TRBJ1-1; TRBD1 might be the D (5 bases). V lost 5 bases, J lost 2 bases, and 9 bases lay in between. The CDR3 loop spans 13 amino acids. The CDR3 protein is CASSNQGNTEAFF. As DNA, the CDR3 is TGTGCCAGCAGTAATCAGGGTAACACTGAAGCTTTCTTT.

The rearrangement links TRBV28 to TRBJ2-7, with 13 positions matching TRBD2. The CDR3 has 15 residues. The germline gives CDR1 MDHEN, CDR2 SYDVKM. With 3 bases clipped from V and 5 bases from J, the junction kept 4 bases outside the gene matches. In DNA form, the CDR3 reads TGTGCCAGCAGTTTCGGACTAGCGGGAGATAACGAGCAGTACTTC. Encoded protein: CASSFGLAGDNEQYF.

The gene calls are TRBV19 and TRBJ1-2; 9 positions match TRBD1. This CDR3 contains 14 residues. CDR1 and CDR2 (germline): LNHDA, SQIVND (reference sequence). J gave up 6 bases and V 3 bases, and 5 bases lay outside the gene matches. This CDR3 is CASSMGQGEDGYTF. For the CDR3, the DNA is TGTGCCAGTAGTATGGGACAGGGAGAAGATGGCTACACCTTC. Full variable domain (remainder filled in from reference TRBV19 and TRBJ1-2): DGGITQSPKYLFRKEGQNVTLSCEQNLNHDAMYWYRQDPGQGLRLIYYSQIVNDFQKGDIAEGYSVSREKKESFPLTVTSAQKNPTAFYLCASSMGQGEDGYTFGSGTRLTVV.

In DNA form, the CDR3 reads TGTGCCAGTAGTATAGCCTTGGGCTCGAACTATGGCTACACCTTC. This encodes CASSIALGSNYGYTF. The chain couples TRBV19 to TRBJ1-2; D unresolved. The CDR3 runs 15 residues. Looked up from germline, CDR1 is LNHDA and CDR2 is SQIVND (reference sequence). V gave up 1 base and J gave up 2 bases, with 11 bases separating them.

The chain couples TRBV3-1 (or the pseudogene TRBV3-2) to TRBJ2-7, with TRBD2 as a possible D gene (5 bases). In germline, CDR1 is LGHDT, CDR2 YNNKEL (reference sequence). Trimming cost V 4 bases and J 5 bases, with 12 bases left between them. CDR3 length: 13 residues. The CDR3 loop is CASSPPGYHEQYF. Written as DNA, the CDR3 is TGTGCCAGCAGCCCGCCGGGATACCACGAGCAGTACTTC.

Only a few counts were recorded for this clone. The rearrangement links TRBV18 to TRBJ1-1, with 7 bases aligning to TRBD1. Germline V lookup: CDR1 KGHSH, CDR2 LQKENI. With 4 bases clipped from V and 4 bases from J, the junction kept 3 bases outside the gene matches. The CDR3 totals 13 residues. The CDR3 is CASSQGAGTEAFF. In DNA, the CDR3 is TGTGCCAGCTCACAGGGGGCAGGCACTGAAGCTTTCTTT.

V usage is TRBV7-2 and J usage is TRBJ1-4; 7 nucleotides match TRBD1. V trimming: 0 bases; J trimming: 12 bases; junction bases outside the gene matches: 31. The germline CDR1 and CDR2 sequences are SGHTA and FQGNSA. The CDR3 loop spans 22 amino acids. CDR3 region: CASSLAAGPGQLQISNSKQLFF. The DNA for the CDR3 is TGTGCCAGCAGCTTAGCGGCAGGTCCGGGACAGTTACAAATTTCTAATTCCAAACAACTGTTTTTT.

This sequence joins TRBV5-1 and TRBJ1-1, with D possibly matching TRBD1 (6 bases). The CDR3 sequence is 14 residues long. Trimming pared 0 bases from V and 1 base from J, leaving 7 bases between. Germline assignment: CDR1 SGHRS and CDR2 YFSETQ. The CDR3 sequence: CASSLGTENTEAFF. CDR3 in DNA: TGCGCCAGCAGCTTGGGGACAGAGAACACTGAAGCTTTCTTT.